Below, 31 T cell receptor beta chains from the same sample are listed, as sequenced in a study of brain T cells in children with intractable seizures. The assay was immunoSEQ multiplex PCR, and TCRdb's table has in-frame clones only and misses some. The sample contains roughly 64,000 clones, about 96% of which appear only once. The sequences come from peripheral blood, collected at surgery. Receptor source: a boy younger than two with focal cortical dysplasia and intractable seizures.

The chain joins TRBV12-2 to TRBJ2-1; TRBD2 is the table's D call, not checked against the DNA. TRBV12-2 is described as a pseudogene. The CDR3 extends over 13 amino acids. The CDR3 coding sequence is TGTGCAAGTCGCTTAGAGAGGATACATGAGCAGTTCTTC. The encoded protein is CASRLERIHEQFF.

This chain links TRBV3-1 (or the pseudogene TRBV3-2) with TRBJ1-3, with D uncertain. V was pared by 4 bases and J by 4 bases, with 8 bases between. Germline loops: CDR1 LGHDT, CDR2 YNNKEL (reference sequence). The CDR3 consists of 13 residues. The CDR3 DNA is TGTGCCAGCAGCCCCCCTTGGGGAAACACCATATATTTT. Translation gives CASSPPWGNTIYF.

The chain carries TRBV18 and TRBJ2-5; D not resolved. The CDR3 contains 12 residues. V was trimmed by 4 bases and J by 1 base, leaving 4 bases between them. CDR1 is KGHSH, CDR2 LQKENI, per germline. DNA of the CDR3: TGTGCCAGCTCACTTAGCCAAGAGACCCAGTACTTC. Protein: CASSLSQETQYF.

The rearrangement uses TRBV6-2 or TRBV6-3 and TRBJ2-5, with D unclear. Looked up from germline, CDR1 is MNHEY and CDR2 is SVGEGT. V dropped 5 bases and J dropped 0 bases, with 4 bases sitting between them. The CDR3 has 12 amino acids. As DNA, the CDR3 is TGTGCCAGCAGTCAATACCAAGAGACCCAGTACTTC. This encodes CASSQYQETQYF.

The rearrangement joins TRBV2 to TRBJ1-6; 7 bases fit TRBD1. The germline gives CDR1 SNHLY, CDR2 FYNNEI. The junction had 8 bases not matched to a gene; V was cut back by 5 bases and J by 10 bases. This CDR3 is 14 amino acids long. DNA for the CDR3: TGTGCCAGCAGTCCGGACAGGTTGGGGTCACCCCTCCACTTT. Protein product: CASSPDRLGSPLHF.

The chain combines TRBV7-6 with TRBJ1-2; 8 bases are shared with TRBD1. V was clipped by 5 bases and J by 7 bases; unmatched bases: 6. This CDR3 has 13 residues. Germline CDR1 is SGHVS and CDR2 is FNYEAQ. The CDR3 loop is CASSQTGEGGYTF. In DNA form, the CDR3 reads TGTGCCAGCAGCCAGACAGGGGAAGGTGGCTACACCTTC.

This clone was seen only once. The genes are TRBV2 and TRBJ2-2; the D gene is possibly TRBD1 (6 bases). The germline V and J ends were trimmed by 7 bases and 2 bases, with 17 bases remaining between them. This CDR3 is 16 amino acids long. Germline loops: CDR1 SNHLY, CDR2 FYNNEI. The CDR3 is CASTPSGVSNTGELFF. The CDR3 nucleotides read TGTGCCAGCACCCCCTCAGGGGTCTCTAACACCGGGGAGCTGTTTTTT.

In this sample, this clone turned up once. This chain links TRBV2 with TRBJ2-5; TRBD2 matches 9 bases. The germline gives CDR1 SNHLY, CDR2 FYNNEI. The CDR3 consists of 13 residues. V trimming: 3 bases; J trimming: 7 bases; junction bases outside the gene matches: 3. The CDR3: CASSELAGVTQYF. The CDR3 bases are TGTGCCAGCAGTGAGTTAGCGGGGGTGACCCAGTACTTC.

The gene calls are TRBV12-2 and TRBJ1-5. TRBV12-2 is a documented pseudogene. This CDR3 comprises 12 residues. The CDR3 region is CATGNKHQPQHF. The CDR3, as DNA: TGTGCTACCGGTAACAAGCATCAGCCCCAGCATTTT.

DNA of the CDR3: TGTGCCAGCAGACTCAGGGGGCCTGGAAACACCATATATTTT. This gives the protein CASRLRGPGNTIYF. The chain links TRBV5-8 to TRBJ1-3; the match to TRBD1 covers 8 bases. This CDR3 comprises 14 residues. Unmatched junction bases numbered 3, after V lost 5 bases and J lost 2 bases. The germline CDR1 and CDR2 sequences are SGHTS and YDEGEE.

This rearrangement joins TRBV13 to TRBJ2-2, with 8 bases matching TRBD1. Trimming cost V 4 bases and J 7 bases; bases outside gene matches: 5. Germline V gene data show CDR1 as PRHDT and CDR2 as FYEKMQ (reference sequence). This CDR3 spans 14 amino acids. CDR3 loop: CASSSQGAGGELFF. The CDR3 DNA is TGTGCCAGCAGCTCTCAGGGGGCGGGCGGGGAGCTGTTTTTT.

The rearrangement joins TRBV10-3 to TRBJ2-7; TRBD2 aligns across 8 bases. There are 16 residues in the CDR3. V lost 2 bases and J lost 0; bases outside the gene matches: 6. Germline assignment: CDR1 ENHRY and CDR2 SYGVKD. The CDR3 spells CAISEQTSVTSYEQYF. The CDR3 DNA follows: TGTGCCATCAGTGAGCAGACTAGCGTAACCTCCTACGAGCAGTACTTC.

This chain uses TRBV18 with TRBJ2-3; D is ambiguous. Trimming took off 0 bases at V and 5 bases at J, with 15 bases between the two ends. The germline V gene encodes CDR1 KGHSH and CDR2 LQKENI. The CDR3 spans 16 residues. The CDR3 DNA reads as TGTGCCAGCTCACCACCTACCGGGCGTTCGTTAGATACGCAGTATTTT. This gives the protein CASSPPTGRSLDTQYF.

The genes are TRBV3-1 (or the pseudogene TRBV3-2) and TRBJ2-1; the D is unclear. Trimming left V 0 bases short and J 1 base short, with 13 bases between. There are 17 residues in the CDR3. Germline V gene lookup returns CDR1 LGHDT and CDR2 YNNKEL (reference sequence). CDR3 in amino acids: CASSQDDGFWSYNEQFF. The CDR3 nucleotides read TGTGCCAGCAGCCAAGATGACGGCTTTTGGTCCTACAATGAGCAGTTCTTC.

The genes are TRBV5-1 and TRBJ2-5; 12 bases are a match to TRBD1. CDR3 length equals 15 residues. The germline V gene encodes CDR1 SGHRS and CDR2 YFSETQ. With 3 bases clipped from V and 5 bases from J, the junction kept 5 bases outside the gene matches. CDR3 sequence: CASSYRDRGRETQYF. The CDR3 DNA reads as TGCGCCAGCAGCTACCGGGACAGGGGGCGGGAGACCCAGTACTTC.

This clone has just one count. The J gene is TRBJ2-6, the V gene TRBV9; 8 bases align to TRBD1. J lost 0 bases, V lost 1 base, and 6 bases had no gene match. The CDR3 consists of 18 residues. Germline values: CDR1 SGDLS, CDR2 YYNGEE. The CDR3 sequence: CASSVQGAFLSGANVLTF. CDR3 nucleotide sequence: TGTGCCAGCAGCGTACAGGGGGCCTTCCTCTCTGGGGCCAACGTCCTGACTTTC.

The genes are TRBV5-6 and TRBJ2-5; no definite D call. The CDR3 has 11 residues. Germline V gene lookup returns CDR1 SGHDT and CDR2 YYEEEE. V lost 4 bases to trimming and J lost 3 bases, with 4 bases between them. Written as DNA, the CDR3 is TGTGCCAGCAGCAGGGAAGAGACCCAGTACTTC. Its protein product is CASSREETQYF.

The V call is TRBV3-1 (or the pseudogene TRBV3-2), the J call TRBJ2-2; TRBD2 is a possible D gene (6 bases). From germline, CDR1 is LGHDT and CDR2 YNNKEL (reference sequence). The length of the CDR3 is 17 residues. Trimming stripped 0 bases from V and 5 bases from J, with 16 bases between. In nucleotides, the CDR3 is TGTGCCAGCAGCCAAGATTATTTCGGTGGGGGGACCGGGGAGCTGTTTTTT. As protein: CASSQDYFGGGTGELFF.

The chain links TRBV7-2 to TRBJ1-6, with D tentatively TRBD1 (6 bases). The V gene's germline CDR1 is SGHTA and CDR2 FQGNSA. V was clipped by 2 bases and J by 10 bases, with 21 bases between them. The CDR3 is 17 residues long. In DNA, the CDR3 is TGTGCCAGCAGCTTATTAAGCAGGGCCCGCACAGGGTCACCCCTCCACTTT. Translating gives CASSLLSRARTGSPLHF.

In DNA, the CDR3 is TGTGCCAGCGACCGGGGGGGCCCCACAGATACGCAGTATTTT. As protein: CASDRGGPTDTQYF. The chain combines TRBV18 with TRBJ2-3, with 8 positions matching TRBD2. After removal of 8 bases from V and 2 bases from J, the junction contained 6 bases not matched to a gene. The CDR3 covers 14 residues. CDR1 and CDR2 from the germline V gene are KGHSH and LQKENI.

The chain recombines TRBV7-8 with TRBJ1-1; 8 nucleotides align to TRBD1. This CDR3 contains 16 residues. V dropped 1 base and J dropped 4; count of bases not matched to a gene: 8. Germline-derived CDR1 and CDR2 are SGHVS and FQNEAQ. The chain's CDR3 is CASSLGPGTGATEAFF. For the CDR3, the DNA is TGTGCCAGCAGCTTAGGTCCCGGGACAGGCGCCACTGAAGCTTTCTTT.

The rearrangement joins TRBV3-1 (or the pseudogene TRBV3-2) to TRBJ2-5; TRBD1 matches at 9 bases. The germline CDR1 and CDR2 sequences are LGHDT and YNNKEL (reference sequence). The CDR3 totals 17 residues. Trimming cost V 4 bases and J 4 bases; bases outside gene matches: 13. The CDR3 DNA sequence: TGTGCCAGCAGCCTAGGTAGGGGGACAGGGAGACGAGAGACCCAGTACTTC. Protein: CASSLGRGTGRRETQYF.

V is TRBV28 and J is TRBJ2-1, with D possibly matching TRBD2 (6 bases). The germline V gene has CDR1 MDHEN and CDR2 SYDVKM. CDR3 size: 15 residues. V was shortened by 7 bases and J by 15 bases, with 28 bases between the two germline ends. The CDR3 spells CASKGAGRASPRGFF. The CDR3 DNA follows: TGTGCCAGCAAAGGGGCGGGAAGGGCCTCCCCCCGTGGGTTCTTC.

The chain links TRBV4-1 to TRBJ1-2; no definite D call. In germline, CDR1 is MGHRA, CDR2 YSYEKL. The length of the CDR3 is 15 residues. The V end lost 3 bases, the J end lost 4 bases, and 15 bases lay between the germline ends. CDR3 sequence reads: CASSQPLRAGYGYTF. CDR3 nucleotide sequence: TGCGCCAGCAGCCAGCCCCTACGCGCGGGCTATGGCTACACCTTC.

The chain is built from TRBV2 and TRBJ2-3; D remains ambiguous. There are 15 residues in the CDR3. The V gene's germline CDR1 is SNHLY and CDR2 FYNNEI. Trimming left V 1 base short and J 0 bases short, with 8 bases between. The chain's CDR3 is CASSEDISSTDTQYF. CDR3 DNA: TGTGCCAGCAGTGAAGACATCTCTAGCACAGATACGCAGTATTTT.

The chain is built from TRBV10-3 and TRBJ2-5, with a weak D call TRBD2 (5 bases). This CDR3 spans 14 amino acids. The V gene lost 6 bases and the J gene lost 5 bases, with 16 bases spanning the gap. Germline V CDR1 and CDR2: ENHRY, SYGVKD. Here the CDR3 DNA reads TGTGCCATCAGCGATGGACTTATCCTGGAGACCCAGTACTTC. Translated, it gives CAISDGLILETQYF.

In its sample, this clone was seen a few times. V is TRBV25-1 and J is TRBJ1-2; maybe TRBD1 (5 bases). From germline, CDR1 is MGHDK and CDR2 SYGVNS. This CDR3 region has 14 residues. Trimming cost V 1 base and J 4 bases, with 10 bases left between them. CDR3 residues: CASSEWLGTYGYTF. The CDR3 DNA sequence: TGTGCCAGCAGTGAATGGTTGGGGACCTATGGCTACACCTTC.

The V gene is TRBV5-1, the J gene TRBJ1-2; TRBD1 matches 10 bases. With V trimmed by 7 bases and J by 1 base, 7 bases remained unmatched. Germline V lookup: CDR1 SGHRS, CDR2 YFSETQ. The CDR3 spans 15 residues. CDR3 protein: CASGGTGAYNYGYTF. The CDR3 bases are TGCGCCAGCGGCGGGACAGGGGCGTATAACTATGGCTACACCTTC.

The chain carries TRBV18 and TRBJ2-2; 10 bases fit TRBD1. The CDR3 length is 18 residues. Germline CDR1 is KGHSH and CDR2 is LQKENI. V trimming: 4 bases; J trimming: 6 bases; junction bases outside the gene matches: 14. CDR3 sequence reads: CASSLRDRGVGVSGELFF. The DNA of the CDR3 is TGTGCCAGCTCACTCCGGGACAGGGGCGTAGGAGTGTCCGGGGAGCTGTTTTTT.

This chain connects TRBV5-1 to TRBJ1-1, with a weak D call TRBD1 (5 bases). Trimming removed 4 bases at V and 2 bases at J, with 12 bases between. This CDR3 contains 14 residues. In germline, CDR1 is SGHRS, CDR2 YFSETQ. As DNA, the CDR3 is TGCGCCAGCAGCCCTGGACAAAGAAACACTGAAGCTTTCTTT. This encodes CASSPGQRNTEAFF.

CDR3 nucleotide sequence: TGTGCCAGCAGCCCCACCCGGCCACCCTACGAGCAGTACTTC. It translates to CASSPTRPPYEQYF. The rearrangement links TRBV3-1 (or the pseudogene TRBV3-2) to TRBJ2-7; D uncertain. This CDR3 contains 14 residues. Germline V CDR1 and CDR2: LGHDT, YNNKEL (reference sequence). V lost 4 bases and J 2 bases, leaving 12 bases between the germline ends.